These 30 T cell receptor beta chains came from one sample sequenced in a study of CD8 T cells in ankylosing spondylitis. Via MiXCR, TCRdb re-called the 5' RACE reads, giving one row per CDR3 protein. The profile shows roughly 120,000 distinct CDR3 sequences, about 7% of them singletons. Source material: blood, either unsorted or a sorted T cell fraction (not recorded which). Receptors were obtained from a male donor with ankylosing spondylitis or in good health (not recorded which).

This clonotype was seen many times. The rearrangement links TRBV6-2 or TRBV6-3 to TRBJ2-1; D remains unclear. The V and J ends lost 2 bases and 3 bases respectively, with 5 bases between them. The CDR3 is made up of 13 amino acids. Germline CDR1 and CDR2: MNHEY and SVGEGT. DNA of the CDR3: TGTGCCAGCAGTTACGACGGCTACAATGAGCAGTTCTTC. Translated, it gives CASSYDGYNEQFF.

This clonotype was found a few times. This sequence joins TRBV4-2 and TRBJ2-5; D unclear. With 0 bases removed from V and 2 bases from J, the gap between germline ends came to 7 bases. This CDR3 comprises 14 residues. Germline CDR1 is LGHNA and CDR2 is YNFKEQ. CDR3 sequence (DNA): TGTGCCAGCAGCCAAGACAAACAGCAAGAGACCCAGTACTTC. This gives the protein CASSQDKQQETQYF.

There are a few counts of this clonotype. This sequence joins TRBV5-1 and TRBJ1-1; D perhaps matches TRBD1 (6 bases). Germline CDR1 and CDR2: SGHRS and YFSETQ. This CDR3 contains 14 residues. V gave up 3 bases and J gave up 1 base, with 10 bases separating them. The CDR3 DNA is TGCGCCAGCAGCTCGGGACACTCGAACACTGAAGCTTTCTTT. Translating it yields CASSSGHSNTEAFF.

This CDR3 is CASSLSGYGYGYTF. Written as DNA, the CDR3 is TGTGCCAGCAGTTTATCAGGGTATGGCTATGGCTACACCTTC. The chain couples TRBV28 to TRBJ1-2; the D gene is possibly TRBD1 (5 bases). V was clipped by 1 base and J by 4 bases, with 10 bases between them. The CDR3 runs to 14 residues. Germline loops: CDR1 MDHEN, CDR2 SYDVKM.

This clonotype has a count of ten or more. The J gene is TRBJ2-7, the V gene TRBV5-1; possible D gene TRBD1, 5 bases. Trimming shortened V by 0 bases and J by 0 bases, and 7 bases separated the two germline ends. CDR3 length: 14 amino acids. Germline V gene sequence: CDR1 SGHRS, CDR2 YFSETQ. CDR3 DNA: TGCGCCAGCAGCTTGGGGGGCAACTCCTACGAGCAGTACTTC. Protein sequence: CASSLGGNSYEQYF.

This clonotype was detected ten times or more. The gene calls are TRBV2 and TRBJ1-3; 9 bases line up with TRBD1. With V trimmed by 3 bases and J by 0 bases, 0 bases remained unmatched. Germline loops: CDR1 SNHLY, CDR2 FYNNEI. The CDR3 contains 15 residues. CDR3 nucleotide sequence: TGTGCCAGCAGTGAGGACAGGGGCTCTGGAAACACCATATATTTT. This translates into CASSEDRGSGNTIYF.

J is TRBJ1-6 and V is TRBV20-1; 8 bases are shared with TRBD1. After removal of 0 bases from V and 7 bases from J, the junction contained 11 bases not matched to a gene. Germline V gene sequence: CDR1 DFQATT, CDR2 SNEGSKA (reference sequence). CDR3 size: 17 residues. DNA of the CDR3: TGCAGTGCTAGAGACGCCGTTGGACAGGGAGGGAATTCACCCCTCCACTTT. Protein: CSARDAVGQGGNSPLHF.

In its sample, this clonotype was seen many times. V and J are TRBV9 and TRBJ2-3; 7 bases are a match to TRBD2. Germline values: CDR1 SGDLS, CDR2 YYNGEE. The CDR3 length is 15 residues. V lost 2 bases and J lost 2; bases outside the gene matches: 5. The CDR3 DNA follows: TGTGCCAGCAGCGTCGCGGGGGTTCACACAGATACGCAGTATTTT. It translates to CASSVAGVHTDTQYF. Together with reference TRBV9 and TRBJ2-3, the CDR3 gives the full variable domain: DSGVTQTPKHLITATGQRVTLRCSPRSGDLSVYWYQQSLDQGLQFLIQYYNGEERAKGNILERFSAQQFPDLHSELNLSSLELGDSALYFCASSVAGVHTDTQYFGPGTRLTVL.

The sample holds many counts of this clonotype. The chain carries TRBV5-1 and TRBJ2-3; D remains ambiguous. Germline V lookup: CDR1 SGHRS, CDR2 YFSETQ. The CDR3 is made up of 16 amino acids. With 1 base removed from V and 2 bases from J, the gap between germline ends came to 14 bases. The CDR3 here is CASSLNVAAPTDTQYF. CDR3 bases: TGCGCCAGCAGCTTGAACGTGGCGGCCCCCACAGATACGCAGTATTTT.

This clonotype appeared once. The V gene is TRBV6-2 or TRBV6-3, the J gene TRBJ2-1; D remains unclear. This CDR3 spans 14 amino acids. Germline V gives CDR1 MNHEY, CDR2 SVGEGT. Trimming removed 3 bases at V and 6 bases at J, with 12 bases between. The CDR3 DNA reads TGTGCCAGCAGTTATAACGTCCTGGTCAATGAGCAGTTCTTC. This translates into CASSYNVLVNEQFF.

This clonotype was picked up many times. This chain joins TRBV6-4 and TRBJ2-7; no definite D call. The CDR3 contains 11 residues. Germline CDR1 is MRHNA and CDR2 is SNTAGT. V gave up 9 bases and J gave up 2 bases, with 8 bases separating them. CDR3 sequence: CASFGTYEQYF. CDR3 in DNA: TGTGCCAGTTTCGGCACCTACGAGCAGTACTTC.

This chain links TRBV5-1 with TRBJ2-7, with 10 bases that match TRBD1. The CDR3 extends over 16 amino acids. The J segment lost 3 bases and the V segment lost 0 bases, leaving 6 bases of the junction unmatched. The germline gives CDR1 SGHRS, CDR2 YFSETQ. CDR3 nucleotide sequence: TGCGCCAGCAGCTTGGCCACGGACAGGGGGGACTACGAGCAGTACTTC. Protein product: CASSLATDRGDYEQYF.

This clonotype was counted at least ten times. This rearrangement joins TRBV5-1 to TRBJ1-2, with D uncertain. Per germline, CDR1 SGHRS and CDR2 YFSETQ. Trimming pared 0 bases from V and 5 bases from J, leaving 8 bases between. The CDR3 totals 13 residues. The CDR3 DNA reads TGCGCCAGCAGCTTGGGGTCGGAGTATGGCTACACCTTC. Amino acid sequence: CASSLGSEYGYTF.

This clonotype turned up a few times. The V gene is TRBV5-1, the J gene TRBJ1-1; possible D gene TRBD1, 6 bases. Between the trimmed V and J ends, which lost 4 bases and 4 bases, there was a span of 14 bases. Germline V gene lookup returns CDR1 SGHRS and CDR2 YFSETQ. The CDR3 covers 14 residues. The CDR3 DNA reads as TGCGCCAGCAGCACCCAGGACAGAGGCACTGAAGCTTTCTTT. As protein: CASSTQDRGTEAFF.

CDR3 sequence reads: CSSWGRARGPRAYGYTF. CDR3 in DNA: TGCAGTTCTTGGGGCCGGGCCAGGGGCCCTAGGGCCTATGGCTACACCTTC. V usage is TRBV20-1 and J usage is TRBJ1-2; D perhaps matches TRBD1 (6 bases). The CDR3 runs 17 residues. V lost 8 bases and J lost 4, with 29 bases in between. Germline lookup yields CDR1 DFQATT and CDR2 SNEGSKA (reference sequence).

At least ten counts were recorded for this clonotype. CDR3 protein: CASSVPGQGLNEQFF. In nucleotides, the CDR3 is TGTGCCAGCAGTGTTCCGGGACAGGGATTGAATGAGCAGTTCTTC. The chain joins TRBV28 to TRBJ2-1, with TRBD1 matching 9 bases. CDR3 size: 15 residues. CDR1 and CDR2 from the germline V gene are MDHEN and SYDVKM. V lost 5 bases to trimming and J lost 7 bases; unmatched junction nucleotides: 9.

This clonotype was counted at least ten times. The chain recombines TRBV5-8 with TRBJ1-2; no clear D gene. Germline CDR1 and CDR2: SGHTS and YDEGEE. The V gene lost 0 bases and the J gene lost 8 bases, with 5 bases spanning the gap. The CDR3 is 11 amino acids. Here the CDR3 reads CASSLGAGYTF. As DNA, the CDR3 is TGTGCCAGCAGCTTGGGGGCAGGCTACACCTTC.

At least ten counts were recorded for this clonotype. The V call is TRBV7-6, the J call TRBJ2-7, with 13 bases lining up with TRBD2. After removal of 5 bases from V and 6 bases from J, the junction contained 7 bases not matched to a gene. The CDR3 runs to 15 residues. From germline, CDR1 is SGHVS and CDR2 FNYEAQ. The CDR3 loop reads CASSPKLAGGFEQYF. The DNA for the CDR3 is TGTGCCAGCAGCCCCAAACTAGCGGGAGGGTTCGAGCAGTACTTC.

This clonotype was seen more than once but under ten times. The V call is TRBV18, the J call TRBJ1-2; D gene ambiguous. The CDR3 length is 13 residues. Trimming took 5 bases from V and 4 from J, leaving 11 bases between them. Germline V CDR1 and CDR2: KGHSH, LQKENI. CDR3 in amino acids: CASSGAGVYGYTF. The CDR3, as DNA: TGTGCCAGCTCAGGTGCCGGCGTCTATGGCTACACCTTC.

At least ten counts were recorded for this clonotype. This rearrangement joins TRBV20-1 to TRBJ2-4; 7 nucleotides match TRBD1. This CDR3 spans 12 amino acids. Germline-derived CDR1 and CDR2 are DFQATT and SNEGSKA (reference sequence). J was trimmed by 5 bases and V by 3 bases; bases with no gene match: 1. The CDR3 here is CSASDRENIQYF. In nucleotides, the CDR3 is TGCAGTGCTAGCGACAGGGAAAACATTCAGTACTTC.

This clonotype was picked up many times. V and J are TRBV20-1 and TRBJ2-3; 10 bases map to TRBD1. V lost 1 base to trimming and J lost 6 bases; unmatched junction nucleotides: 4. Germline CDR1 DFQATT, CDR2 SNEGSKA (reference sequence). The CDR3 contains 14 residues. The CDR3 bases are TGCAGTGCTAGAGGGGACAGGGGAACGGATACGCAGTATTTT. Its translation: CSARGDRGTDTQYF.

This clonotype was found many times. The chain recombines TRBV12-3 or TRBV12-4 with TRBJ1-5; 9 positions match TRBD1. This CDR3 is built from 15 residues. V lost 5 bases and J lost 5; bases outside the gene matches: 7. DNA for the CDR3: TGTGCCAGCAGTCCCACAGGGGGCGCTTATCAGCCCCAGCATTTT. Translating it yields CASSPTGGAYQPQHF.

This clonotype was found many times. This sequence joins TRBV28 and TRBJ1-4; D remains ambiguous. The length of the CDR3 is 12 residues. The germline V and J ends were trimmed by 1 base and 7 bases, with 4 bases remaining between them. CDR1 and CDR2 from the germline V gene are MDHEN and SYDVKM. CDR3 protein: CASSLLGEKLFF. The CDR3 nucleotides read TGTGCCAGCAGTTTATTGGGTGAAAAACTGTTTTTT.

Many counts were recorded for this clonotype. V gene TRBV20-1 combines with J gene TRBJ2-1; 8 positions agree with TRBD2. The CDR3 length is 14 residues. Germline V CDR1 and CDR2: DFQATT, SNEGSKA (reference sequence). The junction had 2 bases not matched to a gene; V was cut back by 2 bases and J by 2 bases. The CDR3 protein is CSARRGGTYNEQFF. The CDR3 coding sequence is TGCAGTGCTAGACGGGGGGGAACCTACAATGAGCAGTTCTTC.

This clonotype was counted a few times. V is TRBV29-1 and J is TRBJ2-5; D is perhaps TRBD2 (6 bases). CDR3 length equals 12 residues. Germline CDR1 reads SQVTM; CDR2 reads ANQGSEA. V lost 4 bases, J lost 2 bases, and 8 bases lay in between. This chain's CDR3 is CSVGGNQETQYF. For the CDR3, the DNA is TGCAGCGTTGGCGGGAATCAAGAGACCCAGTACTTC. Full variable domain (remainder filled in from reference TRBV29-1 and TRBJ2-5): SAVISQKPSRDICQRGTSLTIQCQVDSQVTMMFWYRQQPGQSLTLIATANQGSEATYESGFVIDKFPISRPNLTFSTLTVSNMSPEDSSIYLCSVGGNQETQYFGPGTRLLVL.

This clonotype came up many times. The chain recombines TRBV27 with TRBJ1-4; the D is unclear. The CDR3 covers 15 residues. Trimming cost V 6 bases and J 7 bases, with 18 bases left between them. Germline CDR1 and CDR2: MNHEY and SMNVEV (reference sequence). The CDR3, as DNA: TGTGCCAGCAGAACTCTCTCGGGCGGCGGTGAAAAACTGTTTTTT. Amino acids: CASRTLSGGGEKLFF.

This clonotype has a count of ten or more. This chain uses TRBV10-3 with TRBJ1-6; D gene ambiguous. The CDR3 is made up of 16 amino acids. V was trimmed by 6 bases and J by 4 bases, leaving 16 bases between them. Germline V lookup: CDR1 ENHRY, CDR2 SYGVKD. In DNA, the CDR3 is TGTGCCATCAGAGAAACCGGGTTTGGGTATAATTCACCCCTCCACTTT. It codes for CAIRETGFGYNSPLHF.

This clonotype was counted at least ten times. V is TRBV28 and J is TRBJ2-7, with D possibly being TRBD2 (6 bases). CDR1 and CDR2 from the germline V gene are MDHEN and SYDVKM. Trimming took 5 bases from V and 0 from J, leaving 14 bases between them. The CDR3 runs to 15 residues. The CDR3 nucleotides are TGTGCCAGCAGTGTGGAGGGTAATCCCTCCTACGAGCAGTACTTC. This sequence encodes CASSVEGNPSYEQYF.

At least ten counts were recorded for this clonotype. The chain links TRBV7-2 to TRBJ1-5; 9 nucleotides agree with TRBD1. Trimming at V came to 3 bases and at J to 3 bases, leaving 3 bases not matched to a gene. The CDR3 runs to 15 residues. Germline values: CDR1 SGHTA, CDR2 FQGNSA. The CDR3, as DNA: TGTGCCAGCAGCTTTACAGGGGGCAACAATCAGCCCCAGCATTTT. Protein sequence: CASSFTGGNNQPQHF.

The chain uses TRBV11-2 and TRBJ2-3; D might be TRBD2 (5 bases). Germline V gives CDR1 SGHAT, CDR2 FQNNGV. The CDR3 is 13 residues long. Deletions cut 5 bases from V and 4 bases from J, with 10 bases between. The CDR3 nucleotides are TGTGCCAGCAGCCAGGCGAGGGCAGATACGCAGTATTTT. Translated: CASSQARADTQYF.